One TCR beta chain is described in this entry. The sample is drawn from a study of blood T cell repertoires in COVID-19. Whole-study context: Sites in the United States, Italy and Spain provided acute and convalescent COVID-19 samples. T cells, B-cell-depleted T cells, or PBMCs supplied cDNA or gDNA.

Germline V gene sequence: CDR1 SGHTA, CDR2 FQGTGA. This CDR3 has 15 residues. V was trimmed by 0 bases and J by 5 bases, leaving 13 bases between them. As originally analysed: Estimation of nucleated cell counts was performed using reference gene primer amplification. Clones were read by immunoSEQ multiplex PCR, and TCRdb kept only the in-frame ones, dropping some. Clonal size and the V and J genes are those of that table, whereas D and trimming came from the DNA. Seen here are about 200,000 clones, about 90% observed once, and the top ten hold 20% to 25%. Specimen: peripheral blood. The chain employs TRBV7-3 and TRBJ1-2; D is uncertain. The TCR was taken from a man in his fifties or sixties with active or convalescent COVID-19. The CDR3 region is CASSLTPGGLYGYTF. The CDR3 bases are TGTGCCAGCAGCTTAACCCCTGGCGGTCTTTATGGCTACACCTTC.